This T cell receptor (beta chain) stems from a study of identical twins. Whole-study findings and limits: Fewer insertions characterized abundant cord blood beta clonotypes, whereas memory repertoires showed none. Models underestimated how often monozygotic twins shared out-of-frame TCR alpha.

The CDR3 loop spans 14 amino acids. Germline V gene lookup returns CDR1 SGHVS and CDR2 FQNEAQ. V was shortened by 4 bases and J by 5 bases, with 15 bases between the two germline ends. MiXCR, run by TCRdb on the 5' RACE reads, gives a single entry per CDR3 protein. The sample gives approximately 690,000 distinct CDR3 sequences, roughly 6.2% of which show up once; 1.5% to 2% is in the top ten. Note on this clonotype: Its antigen is unknown.

This sequence joins TRBV7-8 and TRBJ2-7, with a tentative D call TRBD2 (6 bases). The sample was naive T cells sorted from blood. This receptor was obtained from a man between 18 and 29 years old in good health. CDR3 region: CASSSPGGWDEQYF. CDR3 nucleotide sequence: TGTGCCAGCAGCTCCCCTGGAGGGTGGGACGAGCAGTACTTC.